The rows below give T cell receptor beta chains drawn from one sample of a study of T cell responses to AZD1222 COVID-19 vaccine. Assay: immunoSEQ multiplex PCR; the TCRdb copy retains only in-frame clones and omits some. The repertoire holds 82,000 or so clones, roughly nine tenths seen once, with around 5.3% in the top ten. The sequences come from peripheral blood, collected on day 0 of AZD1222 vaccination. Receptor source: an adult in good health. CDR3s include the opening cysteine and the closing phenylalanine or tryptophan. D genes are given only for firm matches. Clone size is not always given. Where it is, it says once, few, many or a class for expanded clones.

CDR3 DNA: TGTGCCAGCACGGGCCAGGGGGCGAATTATGGCTACACCTTC
CDR3 protein: CASTGQGANYGYTF
D gene: TRBD1
clone size: few
J gene: TRBJ1-2
V gene: TRBV7-2
CDR3 length: 14

CDR3 DNA: TGTGCCAGCAGTCCCCCGGGACTAGCGGGCGGAGAGACCCAGTACTTC
CDR3 protein: CASSPPGLAGGETQYF
D gene: TRBD2
clone size: -
J gene: TRBJ2-5
V gene: TRBV6-6
CDR3 length: 16

CDR3 DNA: TGTGCCAGCAGCTTACCAGGGGGGAGGCGAGAGACCCAGTACTTC
CDR3 protein: CASSLPGGRRETQYF
D gene: -
clone size: few
J gene: TRBJ2-5
V gene: TRBV7-8
CDR3 length: 15

CDR3 DNA: TGTGCCACCCACACGCCGGGACAGGTCCCGGGGAGAGGAAACACCATATATTTT
CDR3 protein: CATHTPGQVPGRGNTIYF
D gene: TRBD1
clone size: -
J gene: TRBJ1-3
V gene: TRBV6-4
CDR3 length: 18

CDR3 DNA: TGCGCCAGCAGCTCAGAACAGGGGGCATGGGAGTACTTC
CDR3 protein: CASSSEQGAWEYF
D gene: TRBD1
clone size: -
J gene: TRBJ2-7
V gene: TRBV5-1
CDR3 length: 13

CDR3 DNA: TGTGCCAGCAGTTCCTGGACAGCCTATTATAGCAATCAGCCCCAGCATTTT
CDR3 protein: CASSSWTAYYSNQPQHF
D gene: -
clone size: -
J gene: TRBJ1-5
V gene: TRBV27
CDR3 length: 17

CDR3 DNA: TGTGCCAGCAGCCTCACTGGACAGTGGAACACTGAAGCTTTCTTT
CDR3 protein: CASSLTGQWNTEAFF
D gene: -
clone size: -
J gene: TRBJ1-1
V gene: TRBV11-2
CDR3 length: 15

CDR3 DNA: TGTGCCAGCAGCTTAGACAGGGATCAGCCCCAGCATTTT
CDR3 protein: CASSLDRDQPQHF
D gene: -
clone size: -
J gene: TRBJ1-5
V gene: TRBV11-2
CDR3 length: 13

CDR3 DNA: TGTGCCAGCAGTTTATGGGGGGCCGGGACAGGGGGCAATGAGCAGTTCTTC
CDR3 protein: CASSLWGAGTGGNEQFF
D gene: TRBD1
clone size: once
J gene: TRBJ2-1
V gene: TRBV27
CDR3 length: 17

CDR3 DNA: TGTGCCAGCAGCTTAAGAGGGCCGACAGACACAGATACGCAGTATTTT
CDR3 protein: CASSLRGPTDTDTQYF
D gene: -
clone size: -
J gene: TRBJ2-3
V gene: TRBV7-9
CDR3 length: 16

CDR3 DNA: TGCGCCAGCAGCATAGCCGGGACTAGCGGGAGCTCCTACGAGCAGTACTTC
CDR3 protein: CASSIAGTSGSSYEQYF
D gene: TRBD2
clone size: -
J gene: TRBJ2-7
V gene: TRBV5-1
CDR3 length: 17

CDR3 DNA: TGTGCCAGCAGCCGGCGGGGGTCAAATCAGCCCCAGCATTTT
CDR3 protein: CASSRRGSNQPQHF
D gene: -
clone size: -
J gene: TRBJ1-5
V gene: TRBV5-4
CDR3 length: 14

CDR3 DNA: TGTGCCAGTACCAGCCGGACTGCCCTTCTGGCGAATGAAAAACTGTTTTTT
CDR3 protein: CASTSRTALLANEKLFF
D gene: -
clone size: -
J gene: TRBJ1-4
V gene: TRBV19
CDR3 length: 17

CDR3 DNA: TGTGCCAGCAGCTTGGGACAGGGGGCTTATGGCTACACCTTC
CDR3 protein: CASSLGQGAYGYTF
D gene: TRBD1
clone size: -
J gene: TRBJ1-2
V gene: TRBV7-2
CDR3 length: 14

CDR3 DNA: TGCGCCAGCAGTCAAATCAAGAGGGGGACAGGGAATTTCTATGGCTACACCTTC
CDR3 protein: CASSQIKRGTGNFYGYTF
D gene: TRBD1
clone size: -
J gene: TRBJ1-2
V gene: TRBV23-1
CDR3 length: 18

CDR3 DNA: TGTGCCTGGAGTCCCGACAGCGGGTCTGGAAACACCATATATTTT
CDR3 protein: CAWSPDSGSGNTIYF
D gene: -
clone size: -
J gene: TRBJ1-3
V gene: TRBV30
CDR3 length: 15

CDR3 DNA: TGTGCCACCAGTGCACAGGGACGGAACACTGAAGCTTTCTTT
CDR3 protein: CATSAQGRNTEAFF
D gene: -
clone size: -
J gene: TRBJ1-1
V gene: TRBV24-1
CDR3 length: 14

CDR3 DNA: TGTGCCAGCAGGTTGAACACTGAAGCTTTCTTT
CDR3 protein: CASRLNTEAFF
D gene: -
clone size: -
J gene: TRBJ1-1
V gene: TRBV11-2
CDR3 length: 11

CDR3 DNA: TGTGCCAGCAGTACCTCGGGACAGGGAACCGAGCAGTACTTC
CDR3 protein: CASSTSGQGTEQYF
D gene: TRBD1
clone size: once
J gene: TRBJ2-7
V gene: TRBV6-5
CDR3 length: 14

CDR3 DNA: TGTGCCAGCAGTTACTCTGGGACAGTCCGGGGTGGCGAGCAGTACTTC
CDR3 protein: CASSYSGTVRGGEQYF
D gene: TRBD1
clone size: -
J gene: TRBJ2-7
V gene: TRBV6-5
CDR3 length: 16

CDR3 DNA: TGTGCCAGCCGGGGAGGCGGGGGAGGCCAAGAGACCCAGTACTTC
CDR3 protein: CASRGGGGGQETQYF
D gene: TRBD2
clone size: -
J gene: TRBJ2-5
V gene: TRBV7-8
CDR3 length: 15

CDR3 DNA: TGTGCCAGCAGCTCGGGACAGAGAAATGGCTACACCTTC
CDR3 protein: CASSSGQRNGYTF
D gene: TRBD1
clone size: once
J gene: TRBJ1-2
V gene: TRBV5-6
CDR3 length: 13

CDR3 DNA: TGTGCCAGCAGTCCCACTGAGGGCCGCTCACCCTACGAGCAGTACTTC
CDR3 protein: CASSPTEGRSPYEQYF
D gene: -
clone size: -
J gene: TRBJ2-7
V gene: TRBV5-4
CDR3 length: 16

CDR3 DNA: TGTGCAAGTCGCTGTTACAGGGGCTTAGGGGAAAAACTGTTTTTT
CDR3 protein: CASRCYRGLGEKLFF
D gene: -
clone size: -
J gene: TRBJ1-4
V gene: TRBV12-2
CDR3 length: 15

CDR3 DNA: TGTGCCAGCACCGGCCAGACAGGGGCCACCTACGAGCAGTACTTC
CDR3 protein: CASTGQTGATYEQYF
D gene: TRBD1
clone size: -
J gene: TRBJ2-7
V gene: TRBV7-2
CDR3 length: 15

CDR3 DNA: TGTGCCAGCAGCTTAGCCTCAGGAAACCAAGAGACCCAGTACTTC
CDR3 protein: CASSLASGNQETQYF
D gene: -
clone size: -
J gene: TRBJ2-5
V gene: TRBV7-2
CDR3 length: 15

CDR3 DNA: TGTGCCAGTAGATCCCCGACAGGGGGCGGCAATCAGCCCCAGCATTTT
CDR3 protein: CASRSPTGGGNQPQHF
D gene: TRBD1
clone size: once
J gene: TRBJ1-5
V gene: TRBV19
CDR3 length: 16

CDR3 DNA: TGTGCCAGTAGTATAGACTTGGGACAGGGGATTCAGCCCCAGCATTTT
CDR3 protein: CASSIDLGQGIQPQHF
D gene: TRBD1
clone size: -
J gene: TRBJ1-5
V gene: TRBV19
CDR3 length: 16

CDR3 DNA: TGTGCCATCAGTGTTAGTCAGACAGGGTGGTCGAACGCTTTCTTT
CDR3 protein: CAISVSQTGWSNAFF
D gene: TRBD1
clone size: -
J gene: TRBJ1-1
V gene: TRBV10-3
CDR3 length: 15

CDR3 DNA: TGCGCCAGCACAAGACAAGAAGGCTACAATGAGCAGTTCTTC
CDR3 protein: CASTRQEGYNEQFF
D gene: -
clone size: -
J gene: TRBJ2-1
V gene: TRBV5-1
CDR3 length: 14

CDR3 DNA: TGTGCCAGCAGCGACCAGTCCTACGAGCAGTACTTC
CDR3 protein: CASSDQSYEQYF
D gene: -
clone size: -
J gene: TRBJ2-7
V gene: TRBV7-9
CDR3 length: 12

CDR3 DNA: TGTGCCAGCACCAGGGGACTGATGAACACCGGGGAGCTGTTTTTT
CDR3 protein: CASTRGLMNTGELFF
D gene: -
clone size: -
J gene: TRBJ2-2
V gene: TRBV7-9
CDR3 length: 15